The 30 T cell receptor beta chains below were found in one sample sequenced in a study of blood T cell repertoires in COVID-19. Only in-frame clones appear in the TCRdb table, and some are missing; sequencing was by immunoSEQ multiplex PCR. The sample yields approximately 280,000 clones, roughly 91% seen once. Sequenced input: PBMCs or T cells enriched from blood (not recorded which). The receptors derive from an older woman who had recovered from COVID-19.

Of note for this clone: Other DNA sequences in the sample encode the same CDR3. The chain combines TRBV28 with TRBJ1-1; maybe TRBD1 (6 bases). The germline V and J ends were trimmed by 4 bases and 2 bases, with 11 bases remaining between them. Germline values: CDR1 MDHEN, CDR2 SYDVKM. This CDR3 contains 14 residues. The CDR3 here is CASSSPGENTEAFF. The CDR3 DNA reads TGTGCCAGCAGTTCACCAGGGGAAAACACTGAAGCTTTCTTT.

This chain connects TRBV30 to TRBJ1-5; 9 positions match TRBD1. There are 13 residues in the CDR3. Trimming took 4 bases from V and 7 from J; bases not matched to a gene: 5. CDR1 is GTSNPN, CDR2 SVGIG, per germline (reference sequence). The CDR3 spells CAWTQDRGQPQHF. CDR3 nucleotides: TGTGCCTGGACCCAGGACAGGGGCCAGCCCCAGCATTTT.

This chain uses TRBV5-5 with TRBJ1-4; the D is unclear. V was shortened by 5 bases and J by 0 bases, with 14 bases between the two germline ends. This CDR3 spans 16 amino acids. CDR1 is SGHKS and CDR2 is YYEKEE in the germline V gene (reference sequence). Written as DNA, the CDR3 is TGTGCCAGCAGTTCATCACAGCCCGCAACTAATGAAAAACTGTTTTTT. Translated: CASSSSQPATNEKLFF.

The V call is TRBV10-3, the J call TRBJ1-1; the D gene is possibly TRBD1 (5 bases). V lost 10 bases and J 3 bases, leaving 15 bases between the germline ends. CDR1 is ENHRY and CDR2 is SYGVKD in the germline V gene. The CDR3 is 13 residues long. The chain's CDR3 is CASTGLTDTEAFF. CDR3 DNA sequence: TGTGCCAGTACAGGTCTTACGGACACTGAAGCTTTCTTT.

The chain has TRBV7-8 and TRBJ2-1, with 7 bases aligning to TRBD1. Per germline, CDR1 SGHVS and CDR2 FQNEAQ. The J segment lost 1 base and the V segment lost 7 bases, leaving 7 bases of the junction unmatched. The CDR3 extends over 15 amino acids. The CDR3 region has the DNA TGTGCCAGCAACCCTGACAGGGTGTCCTACAATGAGCAGTTCTTC. It translates to CASNPDRVSYNEQFF.

The V call is TRBV2, the J call TRBJ2-2; 7 bases are a match to TRBD1. Germline V gene sequence: CDR1 SNHLY, CDR2 FYNNEI. V was pared by 4 bases and J by 6 bases, with 2 bases of the junction left unmatched. This CDR3 comprises 13 residues. The CDR3 is CASSGQGAGELFF. The CDR3 DNA follows: TGTGCCAGCAGTGGACAGGGAGCCGGGGAGCTGTTTTTT.

The chain couples TRBV2 to TRBJ2-5; D might be TRBD2 (7 bases). Looked up from germline, CDR1 is SNHLY and CDR2 is FYNNEI. The CDR3 consists of 14 residues. With 5 bases removed from V and 1 base from J, the gap between germline ends came to 11 bases. The CDR3 sequence is CASSPGGFQETQYF. CDR3 bases: TGTGCCAGCAGTCCGGGGGGCTTCCAAGAGACCCAGTACTTC.

The J gene is TRBJ1-1, the V gene TRBV7-2, with D hard to call. This CDR3 has 17 amino acids. V was trimmed by 6 bases and J by 4 bases, leaving 24 bases between them. Germline V lookup: CDR1 SGHTA, CDR2 FQGNSA. The CDR3 loop is CASSPSPHSPFRTEAFF. CDR3 DNA sequence: TGTGCCAGCAGTCCTAGCCCACACAGCCCCTTCCGCACTGAAGCTTTCTTT.

The V and J genes are TRBV30 and TRBJ2-5; a weak D match, TRBD2 (7 bases). This CDR3 is built from 14 residues. V lost 1 base to trimming and J lost 4 bases, with 13 bases between them. CDR1 and CDR2 (germline): GTSNPN, SVGIG (reference sequence). Here the CDR3 reads CAWSEGGVPETQYF. Written as DNA, the CDR3 is TGTGCCTGGAGTGAGGGGGGGGTCCCAGAGACCCAGTACTTC.

The CDR3 nucleotides read TGCGCCAGCAGCTACGACAGGGGGCATGAAAAACTGTTTTTT. Its translation is CASSYDRGHEKLFF. The chain employs TRBV5-1 and TRBJ1-4, with 10 bases that match TRBD1. V lost 3 bases and J lost 6; bases outside the gene matches: 2. In germline, CDR1 is SGHRS, CDR2 YFSETQ. CDR3 length: 14 residues.

The chain uses TRBV19 and TRBJ1-2; D remains ambiguous. V was trimmed by 1 base and J by 7 bases, leaving 10 bases between them. Germline V lookup: CDR1 LNHDA, CDR2 SQIVND (reference sequence). The CDR3 runs to 13 residues. The CDR3 region is CASSIGIGSGYTF. As DNA, the CDR3 is TGTGCCAGTAGTATAGGTATCGGGTCTGGCTACACCTTC.

The J gene is TRBJ1-4, the V gene TRBV24-1, with a possible D match to TRBD1 (5 bases). Germline V gene lookup returns CDR1 KGHDR and CDR2 SFDVKD. The CDR3 runs to 15 residues. The V gene lost 5 bases and the J gene lost 3 bases, with 12 bases spanning the gap. The CDR3 bases are TGTGCCACCAGTGCCCCGGGGGGGGCTAATGAAAAACTGTTTTTT. Residues: CATSAPGGANEKLFF.

The chain is built from TRBV9 and TRBJ2-6; 9 bases map to TRBD1. The CDR3 loop spans 18 amino acids. Germline CDR1 reads SGDLS; CDR2 reads YYNGEE. V was pared by 5 bases and J by 2 bases, with 11 bases of the junction left unmatched. Here the CDR3 DNA reads TGTGCCAGCAGTGACCACCGGGACAGGGCCCCTGGGGCCAACGTCCTGACTTTC. Amino acid sequence: CASSDHRDRAPGANVLTF.

The count of this clone is one. V usage is TRBV7-8 and J usage is TRBJ1-4; 9 nucleotides match TRBD1. Germline CDR1 SGHVS, CDR2 FQNEAQ. Trimming took 1 base from V and 8 from J; bases not matched to a gene: 2. This CDR3 contains 14 residues. The CDR3: CASSLGDRVEKLFF. CDR3 nucleotide sequence: TGTGCCAGCAGCTTAGGGGACAGGGTAGAAAAACTGTTTTTT.

Only one count was recorded for this clone. The rearrangement links TRBV28 to TRBJ1-2, with D possibly being TRBD1 (6 bases). Trimming removed 2 bases from V and 6 bases from J, with 13 bases in between. CDR3 length equals 14 residues. Per the germline V gene, CDR1 is MDHEN and CDR2 is SYDVKM. For the CDR3, the DNA is TGTGCCAGCAGTTTAAGGGGGGGTTTTGATGGCTACACCTTC. This translates into CASSLRGGFDGYTF.

The genes are TRBV5-4 and TRBJ2-5; TRBD2 aligns across 9 bases. The CDR3 extends over 16 amino acids. Per the germline V gene, CDR1 is SGHNT and CDR2 is YYREEE (reference sequence). Losses at the gene ends were 0 bases for V and 2 bases for J; bases not matched to a gene: 5. CDR3 residues: CASSLALAGFQETQYF. The DNA of the CDR3 is TGTGCCAGCAGCTTGGCACTAGCGGGCTTTCAAGAGACCCAGTACTTC.

The chain employs TRBV5-1 and TRBJ1-6, with 8 nucleotides matching TRBD1. V lost 1 base and J lost 8; bases outside the gene matches: 5. The CDR3 has 15 residues. Germline V gene sequence: CDR1 SGHRS, CDR2 YFSETQ. The CDR3 here is CASSLQGARDSPLHF. The CDR3 DNA reads as TGCGCCAGCAGCTTGCAGGGGGCTAGGGATTCACCCCTCCACTTT. Full variable domain (rest looked up from reference TRBV5-1 and TRBJ1-6): KAGVTQTPRYLIKTRGQQVTLSCSPISGHRSVSWYQQTPGQGLQFLFEYFSETQRNKGNFPGRFSGRQFSNSRSEMNVSTLELGDSALYLCASSLQGARDSPLHFGNGTRLTVT.

The rearrangement joins TRBV5-4 to TRBJ1-2; TRBD1 is a possible D gene (6 bases). The CDR3 spans 12 residues. Germline-derived CDR1 and CDR2 are SGHNT and YYREEE (reference sequence). V lost 1 base and J lost 6, with 7 bases in between. The chain's CDR3 is CASSLRGNGYTF. In DNA, the CDR3 is TGTGCCAGCAGCTTGAGGGGGAATGGCTACACCTTC. Full variable domain (outside the CDR3, taken from reference TRBV5-4 and TRBJ1-2): ETGVTQSPTHLIKTRGQQVTLRCSSQSGHNTVSWYQQALGQGPQFIFQYYREEENGRGNFPPRFSGLQFPNYSSELNVNALELDDSALYLCASSLRGNGYTFGSGTRLTVV.

This sequence joins TRBV29-1 and TRBJ1-3; D ambiguous. The CDR3 spans 14 residues. Trimming took 5 bases from V and 0 from J, leaving 11 bases between them. CDR1 SQVTM and CDR2 ANQGSEA come from the germline V gene. CDR3 coding DNA: TGCAGCGTTAAACTCACGTCCTCTGGAAACACCATATATTTT. Protein sequence: CSVKLTSSGNTIYF.

The rearrangement joins TRBV5-1 to TRBJ1-4, with TRBD1 matching 9 bases. CDR1 and CDR2 from the germline V gene are SGHRS and YFSETQ. The V gene end was trimmed by 3 bases and the J gene end by 8 bases; junction bases not matched to a gene: 5. CDR3 length: 14 amino acids. For the CDR3, the DNA is TGCGCCAGCAGCTCGGGACAGGGAAGGGAAAAACTGTTTTTT. The encoded protein is CASSSGQGREKLFF.

CDR3 sequence (DNA): TGTGCCAGCAGATCCAGGCTCGAGAACACTGAAGCTTTCTTT. Residues: CASRSRLENTEAFF. The chain combines TRBV3-1 (or the pseudogene TRBV3-2) with TRBJ1-1, with D hard to call. This CDR3 spans 14 amino acids. CDR1 and CDR2 (germline): LGHDT, YNNKEL (reference sequence). With 6 bases removed from V and 1 base from J, the gap between germline ends came to 12 bases.

The chain joins TRBV7-9 to TRBJ2-7; TRBD2 matches at 7 bases. CDR1 is SEHNR, CDR2 FQNEAQ, per germline (reference sequence). This CDR3 contains 15 residues. After removal of 5 bases from V and 0 bases from J, the junction contained 7 bases not matched to a gene. CDR3 loop: CASSAGAGTSYEQYF. For the CDR3, the DNA is TGTGCCAGCAGCGCGGGAGCAGGGACCTCCTACGAGCAGTACTTC.

This chain connects TRBV2 to TRBJ1-5; D unresolved. With 5 bases removed from V and 5 bases from J, the gap between germline ends came to 13 bases. Germline CDR1 SNHLY, CDR2 FYNNEI. CDR3 size: 14 residues. CDR3 in amino acids: CASSLVLSDQPQHF. CDR3 in DNA: TGTGCCAGCAGTTTAGTCCTATCCGATCAGCCCCAGCATTTT.

The rearrangement links TRBV10-2 to TRBJ2-1, with 14 bases aligning to TRBD2. Germline loops: CDR1 WSHSY, CDR2 SAAADI. V lost 9 bases and J lost 7; bases outside the gene matches: 8. The CDR3 is 15 amino acids. The CDR3 reads CASVETSGRANEQFF. The CDR3 DNA sequence: TGCGCCAGTGTTGAGACTAGCGGGAGGGCAAATGAGCAGTTCTTC.

The chain recombines TRBV24-1 with TRBJ1-5; TRBD1 might be the D (5 bases). The ends were cut back, 9 bases at V and 9 bases at J, with 17 bases in the middle. Germline V gene data show CDR1 as KGHDR and CDR2 as SFDVKD. This CDR3 is built from 13 residues. The CDR3 DNA sequence: TGTGCCACCGGGTGGGGCCAAGGACGGCCCCAGCATTTT. It specifies CATGWGQGRPQHF.

This chain connects TRBV19 to TRBJ1-2; D remains unclear. CDR3 size: 12 residues. V was trimmed by 3 bases and J by 7 bases, leaving 9 bases between them. Germline loops: CDR1 LNHDA, CDR2 SQIVND (reference sequence). In nucleotides, the CDR3 is TGTGCCAGTAGTATCGGAGGGAGTGGCTACACCTTC. This gives the protein CASSIGGSGYTF.

This clone occurred once. The CDR3 nucleotides are TGCGCCAGCAGTGAGACAGGGCTGAGCTATAATTCACCCCTCCACTTT. Protein sequence: CASSETGLSYNSPLHF. J is TRBJ1-6 and V is TRBV10-2, with a tentative D call TRBD1 (6 bases). The CDR3 runs 16 residues. The germline V and J ends were trimmed by 2 bases and 3 bases, with 11 bases remaining between them. Germline V gene lookup returns CDR1 WSHSY and CDR2 SAAADI.

V and J are TRBV18 and TRBJ2-1, with 8 bases aligning to TRBD1. This CDR3 spans 20 amino acids. Trimming removed 1 base from V and 2 bases from J; junction bases left unmatched: 16. Germline CDR1 and CDR2: KGHSH and LQKENI. DNA of the CDR3: TGTGCCAGCTCACCACATGGGGTGTCGGACAGGGAGGCGGCCTACAATGAGCAGTTCTTC. This translates into CASSPHGVSDREAAYNEQFF.

This clone was picked up a small number of times. V usage is TRBV6-4 and J usage is TRBJ1-5, with 8 positions matching TRBD1. The J segment lost 6 bases and the V segment lost 5 bases, leaving 6 bases of the junction unmatched. The CDR3 runs 14 residues. CDR1 is MRHNA and CDR2 is SNTAGT in the germline V gene. CDR3 loop: CASSPTGDGQPQHF. For the CDR3, the DNA is TGTGCCAGCAGTCCGACAGGGGATGGTCAGCCCCAGCATTTT.

The chain couples TRBV3-1 (or the pseudogene TRBV3-2) to TRBJ2-7; no firm D call. This CDR3 has 12 amino acids. Germline V gives CDR1 LGHDT, CDR2 YNNKEL (reference sequence). Trimming pared 6 bases from V and 0 bases from J, leaving 6 bases between. The DNA of the CDR3 is TGTGCCAGCAGAGCCCACTCCTACGAGCAGTACTTC. Protein product: CASRAHSYEQYF.